This entry lists 19 T cell receptor beta chains sequenced from one sample in a study of identical twins. A single record per CDR3 protein comes from TCRdb applying MiXCR to the 5' RACE reads. The sample carries hundreds of thousands of distinct CDR3 sequences, about 20% recorded once. Separately, the same data were catalogued under a study of T cells expressing NK-cell markers.

The sample comprised PBMCs. Receptor source: a woman younger than 35 in good health.

In this sample, this clonotype turned up a few times. The gene calls are TRBV29-1 and TRBJ2-3; unclear D gene. The CDR3 is made up of 11 amino acids. V was cut by 6 bases and J by 6 bases, with 10 bases left in between. CDR1 is SQVTM, CDR2 ANQGSEA, per germline. The CDR3 loop is CSVDLDDTQYF. In DNA, the CDR3 is TGCAGCGTCGACCTTGATGATACGCAGTATTTT.

The chain has TRBV18 and TRBJ2-7; the D gene is possibly TRBD2 (6 bases). CDR1 is KGHSH, CDR2 LQKENI, per germline. Trimming removed 3 bases from V and 4 bases from J, with 10 bases in between. The CDR3 covers 13 residues. CDR3 DNA: TGTGCCAGCTCACCTCCCGGGAGATACGAGCAGTACTTC. Residues: CASSPPGRYEQYF.

This clonotype was counted at least ten times. This sequence joins TRBV12-5 and TRBJ2-7; 11 nucleotides line up with TRBD1. Unmatched junction bases numbered 4, after V lost 6 bases and J lost 3 bases. CDR1 LGHNT and CDR2 FRNRAP come from the germline V gene. There are 14 residues in the CDR3. CDR3 region: CASGRDRGSYEQYF. The CDR3, as DNA: TGTGCTAGTGGCCGGGACAGGGGGAGCTACGAGCAGTACTTC.

The table lists this clonotype with a few counts. This chain links TRBV20-1 with TRBJ2-7; 7 nucleotides match TRBD2. The germline V gene has CDR1 DFQATT and CDR2 SNEGSKA (reference sequence). The J segment lost 3 bases and the V segment lost 1 base, leaving 6 bases of the junction unmatched. The CDR3 has 14 amino acids. CDR3 in amino acids: CSARASGIFYEQYF. The CDR3 nucleotides read TGCAGTGCTAGAGCTAGCGGAATTTTCTACGAGCAGTACTTC.

In this sample, this clonotype turned up a few times. V is TRBV6-5 and J is TRBJ1-1; TRBD1 is a possible D gene (6 bases). CDR1 is MNHEY, CDR2 SVGAGI, per germline. With 2 bases removed from V and 3 bases from J, the gap between germline ends came to 10 bases. CDR3 length equals 14 residues. In DNA form, the CDR3 reads TGTGCCAGCAGTTACGAGGGGGGTTACACTGAAGCTTTCTTT. As protein: CASSYEGGYTEAFF.

The sample holds a few counts of this clonotype. CDR3 DNA: TGTGCCATCAGTGGTAGCGGGTACGAGCAGTACTTC. Residues: CAISGSGYEQYF. The V gene is TRBV10-3, the J gene TRBJ2-7, with TRBD2 matching 7 bases. Per the germline V gene, CDR1 is ENHRY and CDR2 is SYGVKD. The CDR3 runs 12 residues. The V gene end was trimmed by 4 bases and the J gene end by 4 bases; junction bases not matched to a gene: 1.

This chain uses TRBV6-1 with TRBJ2-2; D unresolved. Deletions cut 5 bases from V and 0 bases from J, with 13 bases between. Germline V gene sequence: CDR1 MNHNS, CDR2 SASEGT. This CDR3 is 16 amino acids long. CDR3 region: CASSRMGGANTGELFF. The CDR3 region has the DNA TGTGCCAGCAGTAGAATGGGCGGAGCGAACACCGGGGAGCTGTTTTTT.

There are a few counts of this clonotype. The V gene is TRBV7-9, the J gene TRBJ2-7; D unclear. Germline CDR1 is SEHNR and CDR2 is FQNEAQ (reference sequence). The CDR3 covers 13 residues. The germline V and J ends were trimmed by 3 bases and 6 bases, with 12 bases remaining between them. CDR3 coding DNA: TGTGCCAGCAGCTTCAGAGATGGGCTCGAGCAGTACTTC. Protein: CASSFRDGLEQYF.

This clonotype has only a few counts. The gene calls are TRBV10-3 and TRBJ1-1; weak D call: TRBD1 (6 bases). This CDR3 has 15 amino acids. The V and J ends lost 0 bases and 3 bases respectively, with 11 bases between them. CDR1 and CDR2 from the germline V gene are ENHRY and SYGVKD. The CDR3 sequence: CAISESVTGDTEAFF. CDR3 DNA sequence: TGTGCCATCAGTGAGTCAGTGACAGGAGACACTGAAGCTTTCTTT.

V gene TRBV7-8 combines with J gene TRBJ2-1, with 11 bases aligning to TRBD2. V was clipped by 3 bases and J by 0 bases; unmatched bases: 10. The CDR3 is 19 amino acids. The germline V gene encodes CDR1 SGHVS and CDR2 FQNEAQ. CDR3 DNA: TGTGCCAGCAGCTTGAGGAGTAGCGGGAGGGCGGACTCCTACAATGAGCAGTTCTTC. Protein: CASSLRSSGRADSYNEQFF.

This chain uses TRBV10-2 with TRBJ1-4; 9 nucleotides align to TRBD1. Trimming removed 6 bases from V and 7 bases from J; junction bases left unmatched: 9. CDR3 length: 15 residues. CDR1 is WSHSY, CDR2 SAAADI, per germline. The CDR3 protein is CASRSPGQGGEKLFF. The CDR3 DNA follows: TGCGCCAGCAGGTCTCCGGGACAGGGAGGTGAAAAACTGTTTTTT.

This clonotype was counted ten times or more. The chain joins TRBV3-1 to TRBJ2-7, with D perhaps matching TRBD2 (6 bases). Between the trimmed V and J ends, which lost 4 bases and 2 bases, there was a span of 15 bases. In germline, CDR1 is LGHDT, CDR2 YNNKEL (reference sequence). There are 15 residues in the CDR3. For the CDR3, the DNA is TGTGCCAGCAGCCCGCAACGGACGGGAGCCTACGAGCAGTACTTC. Protein product: CASSPQRTGAYEQYF.

This clonotype appeared a few times. The CDR3 nucleotides read TGCAGTGCTAGAGATTCTCAGGGGCGACGAACTGAAGCTTTCTTT. This encodes CSARDSQGRRTEAFF. The chain uses TRBV20-1 and TRBJ1-1; D possibly corresponds to TRBD1 (6 bases). Germline V gene sequence: CDR1 DFQATT, CDR2 SNEGSKA (reference sequence). This CDR3 is 15 amino acids long. Between the trimmed V and J ends, which lost 0 bases and 5 bases, there was a span of 16 bases.

The CDR3 protein is CAIRDWTNNSPLHF. In nucleotides, the CDR3 is TGTGCCATCCGCGACTGGACTAACAATTCACCCCTCCACTTT. This sequence joins TRBV10-3 and TRBJ1-6; D is unresolved. Germline V gives CDR1 ENHRY, CDR2 SYGVKD. Trimming took off 8 bases at V and 7 bases at J, with 15 bases between the two ends. The CDR3 has 14 amino acids.

V and J are TRBV5-6 and TRBJ2-5; 7 positions match TRBD1. Germline CDR1 SGHDT, CDR2 YYEEEE. V was pared by 4 bases and J by 2 bases, with 11 bases of the junction left unmatched. The CDR3 has 16 amino acids. CDR3 DNA sequence: TGTGCCAGCAGCCCCCGAAGGACAGGCAAGCAAGAGACCCAGTACTTC. Protein product: CASSPRRTGKQETQYF.

In this sample, this clonotype turned up a few times. This chain joins TRBV12-3 or TRBV12-4 and TRBJ2-1; D perhaps matches TRBD2 (7 bases). The germline V and J ends were trimmed by 5 bases and 8 bases, with 19 bases remaining between them. The CDR3 contains 15 residues. CDR3 nucleotide sequence: TGTGCCAGCAGTCCCATTGGGGGGGCTGGAGATGAGCAGTTCTTC. Its protein is CASSPIGGAGDEQFF.

This rearrangement joins TRBV20-1 to TRBJ2-7; TRBD2 might be the D (5 bases). Germline values: CDR1 DFQATT, CDR2 SNEGSKA (reference sequence). This CDR3 spans 14 amino acids. V was shortened by 2 bases and J by 0 bases, with 11 bases between the two germline ends. The CDR3 nucleotides read TGCAGTGCTAGATCGGAAAGCGGCTCCTACGAGCAGTACTTC. This encodes CSARSESGSYEQYF.

This chain joins TRBV12-3 or TRBV12-4 and TRBJ2-3, with D maybe TRBD2 (7 bases). The CDR3 has 16 amino acids. V lost 2 bases and J lost 0, with 12 bases in between. Written as DNA, the CDR3 is TGTGCCAGCAGTTTATCGGGGGGCTTGAGCACAGATACGCAGTATTTT. This codes for CASSLSGGLSTDTQYF.

The chain joins TRBV12-3 or TRBV12-4 to TRBJ1-4; possibly TRBD1 for D (6 bases). V was clipped by 8 bases and J by 7 bases, with 11 bases between them. The length of the CDR3 is 12 residues. CDR3 DNA: TGTGCCAGCCGCGGGGGCAGTGAAAAACTGTTTTTT. Protein sequence: CASRGGSEKLFF.